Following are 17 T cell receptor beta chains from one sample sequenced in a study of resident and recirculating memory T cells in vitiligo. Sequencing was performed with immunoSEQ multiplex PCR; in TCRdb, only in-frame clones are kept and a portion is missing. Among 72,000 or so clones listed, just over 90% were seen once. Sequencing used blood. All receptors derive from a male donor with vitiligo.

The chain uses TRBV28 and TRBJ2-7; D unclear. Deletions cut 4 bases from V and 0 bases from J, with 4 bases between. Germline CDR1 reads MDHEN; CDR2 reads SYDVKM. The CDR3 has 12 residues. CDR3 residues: CASSYGSYEQYF. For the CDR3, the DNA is TGTGCCAGCAGTTACGGCTCCTACGAGCAGTACTTC.

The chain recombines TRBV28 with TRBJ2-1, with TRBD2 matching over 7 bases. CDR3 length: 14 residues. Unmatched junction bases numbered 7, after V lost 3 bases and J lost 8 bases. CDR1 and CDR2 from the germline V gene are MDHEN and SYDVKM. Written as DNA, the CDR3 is TGTGCCAGCAGTTTCGGACTAGTCGATTATGAGCAGTTCTTC. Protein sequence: CASSFGLVDYEQFF.

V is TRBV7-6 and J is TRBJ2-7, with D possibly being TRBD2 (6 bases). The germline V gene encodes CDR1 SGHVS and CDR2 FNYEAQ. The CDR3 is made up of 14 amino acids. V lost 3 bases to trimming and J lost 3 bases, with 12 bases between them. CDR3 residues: CASSFAGSHYEQYF. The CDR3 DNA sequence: TGTGCCAGCAGCTTTGCCGGGAGCCACTACGAGCAGTACTTC.

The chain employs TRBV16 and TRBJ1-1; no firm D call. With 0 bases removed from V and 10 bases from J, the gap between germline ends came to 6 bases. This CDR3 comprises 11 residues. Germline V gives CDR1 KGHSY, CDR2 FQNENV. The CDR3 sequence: CASSQSELAFF. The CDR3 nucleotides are TGTGCCAGCAGCCAATCGGAGTTAGCTTTCTTT.

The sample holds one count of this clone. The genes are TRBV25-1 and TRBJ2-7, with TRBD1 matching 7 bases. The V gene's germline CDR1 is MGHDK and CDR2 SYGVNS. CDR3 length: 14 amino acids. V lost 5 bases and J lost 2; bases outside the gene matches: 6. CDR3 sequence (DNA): TGTGCCAGCAGTAAGGACAGGCGTACCTACGAGCAGTACTTC. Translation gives CASSKDRRTYEQYF.

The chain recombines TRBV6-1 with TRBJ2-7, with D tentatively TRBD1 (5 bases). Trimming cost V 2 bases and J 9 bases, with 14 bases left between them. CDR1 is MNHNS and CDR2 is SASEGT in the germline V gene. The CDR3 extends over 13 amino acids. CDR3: CASSEKARGGQYF. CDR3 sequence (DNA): TGTGCCAGCAGTGAAAAGGCTAGGGGTGGGCAGTACTTC.

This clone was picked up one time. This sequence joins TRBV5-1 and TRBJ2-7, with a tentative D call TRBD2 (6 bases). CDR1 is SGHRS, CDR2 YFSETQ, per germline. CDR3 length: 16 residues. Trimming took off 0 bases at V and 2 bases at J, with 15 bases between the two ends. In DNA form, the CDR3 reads TGCGCCAGCAGCTTGGGCCCGGGACTGGGGACCTACGAGCAGTACTTC. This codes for CASSLGPGLGTYEQYF.

CDR3 sequence: CASSISLAEETQYF. CDR3 coding DNA: TGTGCCAGTAGTATATCGCTAGCGGAAGAGACCCAGTACTTC. The gene calls are TRBV19 and TRBJ2-5; 7 bases are shared with TRBD2. Germline V gene data show CDR1 as LNHDA and CDR2 as SQIVND (reference sequence). Trimming removed 2 bases from V and 3 bases from J; junction bases left unmatched: 3. The CDR3 runs to 14 residues.

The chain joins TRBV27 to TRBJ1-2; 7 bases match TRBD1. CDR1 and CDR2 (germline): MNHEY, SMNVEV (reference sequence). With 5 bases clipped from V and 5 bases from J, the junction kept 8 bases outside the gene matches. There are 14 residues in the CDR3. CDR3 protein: CASSRQGLGYGYTF. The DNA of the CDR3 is TGTGCCAGCAGTCGACAGGGTTTGGGATATGGCTACACCTTC.

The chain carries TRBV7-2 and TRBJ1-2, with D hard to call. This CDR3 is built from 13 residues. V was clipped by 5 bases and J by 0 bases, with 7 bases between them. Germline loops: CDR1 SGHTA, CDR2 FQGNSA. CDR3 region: CASSIGANYGYTF. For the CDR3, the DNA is TGTGCCAGCAGCATAGGAGCTAACTATGGCTACACCTTC.

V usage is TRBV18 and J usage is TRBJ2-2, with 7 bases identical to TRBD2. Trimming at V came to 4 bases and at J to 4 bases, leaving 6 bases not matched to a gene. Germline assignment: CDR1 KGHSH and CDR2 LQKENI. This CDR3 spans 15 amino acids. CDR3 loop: CASSRREAATGELFF. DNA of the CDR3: TGTGCCAGCTCACGACGGGAGGCGGCCACCGGGGAGCTGTTTTTT. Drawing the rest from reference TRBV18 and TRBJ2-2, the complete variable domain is NAGVMQNPRHLVRRRGQEARLRCSPMKGHSHVYWYRQLPEEGLKFMVYLQKENIIDESGMPKERFSAEFPKEGPSILRIQQVVRGDSAAYFCASSRREAATGELFFGEGSRLTVL.

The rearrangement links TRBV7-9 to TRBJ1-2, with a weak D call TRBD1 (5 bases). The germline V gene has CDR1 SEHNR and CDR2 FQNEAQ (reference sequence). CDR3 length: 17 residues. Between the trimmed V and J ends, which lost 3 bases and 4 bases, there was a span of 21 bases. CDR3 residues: CASSLMPLGGDGYGYTF. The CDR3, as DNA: TGTGCCAGCAGCTTGATGCCCTTAGGAGGGGACGGCTATGGCTACACCTTC. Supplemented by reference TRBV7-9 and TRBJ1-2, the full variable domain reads DTGVSQNPRHKITKRGQNVTFRCDPISEHNRLYWYRQTLGQGPEFLTYFQNEAQLEKSRLLSDRFSAERPKGSFSTLEIQRTEQGDSAMYLCASSLMPLGGDGYGYTFGSGTRLTVV.

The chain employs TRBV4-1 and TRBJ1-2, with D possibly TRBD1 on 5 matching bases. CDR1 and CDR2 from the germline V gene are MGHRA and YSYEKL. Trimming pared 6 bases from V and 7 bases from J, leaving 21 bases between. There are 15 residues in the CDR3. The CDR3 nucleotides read TGCGCCAGCAGGCTAATTACAGGTTCTCGTGTTGGCTACACCTTC. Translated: CASRLITGSRVGYTF.

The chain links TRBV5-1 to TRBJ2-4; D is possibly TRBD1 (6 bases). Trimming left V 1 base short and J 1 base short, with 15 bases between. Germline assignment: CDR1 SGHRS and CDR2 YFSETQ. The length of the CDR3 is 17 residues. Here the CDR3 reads CASSLKLEGQAKNIQYF. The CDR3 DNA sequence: TGCGCCAGCAGCTTGAAGCTGGAAGGACAGGCCAAAAACATTCAGTACTTC.

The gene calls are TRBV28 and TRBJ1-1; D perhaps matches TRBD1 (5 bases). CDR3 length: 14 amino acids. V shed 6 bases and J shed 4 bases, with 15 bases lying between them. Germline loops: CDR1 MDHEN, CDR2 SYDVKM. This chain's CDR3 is CASRLGGGSTEAFF. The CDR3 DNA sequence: TGTGCCAGCAGACTTGGGGGGGGGTCCACTGAAGCTTTCTTT.

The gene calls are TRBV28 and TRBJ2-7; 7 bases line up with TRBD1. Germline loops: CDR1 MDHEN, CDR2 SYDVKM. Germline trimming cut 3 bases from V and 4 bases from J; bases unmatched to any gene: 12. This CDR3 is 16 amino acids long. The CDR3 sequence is CASSFVAGQVFYEQYF. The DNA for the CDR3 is TGTGCCAGCAGTTTCGTGGCTGGACAGGTATTTTACGAGCAGTACTTC.

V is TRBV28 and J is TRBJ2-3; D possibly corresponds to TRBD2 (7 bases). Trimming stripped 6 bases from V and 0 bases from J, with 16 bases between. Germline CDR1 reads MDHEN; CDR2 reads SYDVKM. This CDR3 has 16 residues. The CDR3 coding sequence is TGTGCCAGCAGCGGGGGGCAGGGTTGGAGCACAGATACGCAGTATTTT. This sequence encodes CASSGGQGWSTDTQYF.